Presented here are 10 T cell receptor beta chains from one specimen sequenced in a study of CD8+ T cells in alopecia areata. The treatment here: oral pan-JAK inhibitor, 5-10 mg twice daily. It was cDNA, reverse transcribed from extracted RNA, that served as the sequencing template. Sequencing used immunoSEQ multiplex PCR; TCRdb keeps in-frame clones, though not all of them. Seen here are around 180,000 clones, about three fifths observed once, and the top ten hold approximately 1.3%. The specimen was CD4+ T cells sorted from blood, collected around week 50, from a patient treated with tofacitinib. Source of these receptors: a human donor with alopecia areata.

In nucleotides, the CDR3 is TGCAGCGTCCTAGCGGGGTGGGACACTGAAGCTTTCTTT. Translated: CSVLAGWDTEAFF. The genes are TRBV29-1 and TRBJ1-1, with unresolved D. Per the germline V gene, CDR1 is SQVTM and CDR2 is ANQGSEA. V lost 6 bases and J 3 bases, leaving 14 bases between the germline ends. The CDR3 is made up of 13 amino acids.

CDR3 region: CAGWAGKLFF. CDR3 bases: TGTGCCGGGTGGGCGGGAAAACTGTTTTTT. This chain joins TRBV30 and TRBJ1-4; D unresolved. There are 10 residues in the CDR3. Per the germline V gene, CDR1 is GTSNPN and CDR2 is SVGIG (reference sequence). V lost 8 bases and J 10 bases, leaving 11 bases between the germline ends.

This chain uses TRBV4-1 with TRBJ1-1; 9 bases agree with TRBD1. Trimming at V came to 1 base and at J to 1 base, leaving 4 bases not matched to a gene. The CDR3 is 16 amino acids. In germline, CDR1 is MGHRA, CDR2 YSYEKL. CDR3 nucleotide sequence: TGCGCCAGCAGCCAAGTACAGGGGGCTTCGAACACTGAAGCTTTCTTT. Its translation is CASSQVQGASNTEAFF.

The chain has TRBV9 and TRBJ1-5; D unresolved. The CDR3 has 15 amino acids. V was shortened by 4 bases and J by 2 bases, with 13 bases between the two germline ends. Germline-derived CDR1 and CDR2 are SGDLS and YYNGEE. CDR3 sequence: CASSQKERGNQPQHF. The CDR3 bases are TGTGCCAGCAGCCAGAAGGAACGGGGCAATCAGCCCCAGCATTTT.

This clone was picked up a small number of times. V and J are TRBV30 and TRBJ2-7, with a possible D match to TRBD1 (7 bases). CDR3 length: 13 residues. V lost 4 bases and J 2 bases, leaving 12 bases between the germline ends. Germline loops: CDR1 GTSNPN, CDR2 SVGIG (reference sequence). Here the CDR3 reads CAWTGGFTYEQYF. The CDR3 DNA sequence: TGTGCCTGGACAGGGGGGTTCACCTACGAGCAGTACTTC.

The chain combines TRBV4-3 with TRBJ2-7; the match to TRBD1 covers 7 bases. This CDR3 comprises 15 residues. V shed 4 bases and J 1 base; nucleotides not matched to a gene: 7. The germline V gene encodes CDR1 LGHNA and CDR2 YSLEER. The CDR3 spells CASSLSRDRSYEQYF. In DNA, the CDR3 is TGCGCCAGCAGCCTTTCCCGGGACAGATCCTACGAGCAGTACTTC.

This clone appeared a few times. J is TRBJ2-2 and V is TRBV7-9, with 8 bases fitting TRBD1. J was trimmed by 7 bases and V by 3 bases; bases with no gene match: 13. Germline CDR1 reads SEHNR; CDR2 reads FQNEAQ (reference sequence). The CDR3 runs to 17 residues. DNA of the CDR3: TGTGCCAGCAGCTTGGCCGGACAGGGCAATTCCATCGGGGAGCTGTTTTTT. Translating gives CASSLAGQGNSIGELFF. Full variable domain (missing parts from reference TRBV7-9 and TRBJ2-2): DTGVSQNPRHKITKRGQNVTFRCDPISEHNRLYWYRQTLGQGPEFLTYFQNEAQLEKSRLLSDRFSAERPKGSFSTLEIQRTEQGDSAMYLCASSLAGQGNSIGELFFGEGSRLTVL.

This clone occurred a few times. The chain has TRBV9 and TRBJ1-2; D may be TRBD1 (5 bases). The CDR3 is made up of 17 amino acids. V lost 6 bases to trimming and J lost 3 bases, with 24 bases between them. Germline V gene sequence: CDR1 SGDLS, CDR2 YYNGEE. The CDR3 loop is CASTLGPAGTSDYGYTF. CDR3 in DNA: TGTGCCAGCACCTTAGGACCGGCAGGGACGAGTGACTATGGCTACACCTTC.

The rearrangement joins TRBV9 to TRBJ2-1; 12 bases map to TRBD2. Germline CDR1 reads SGDLS; CDR2 reads YYNGEE. The CDR3 is made up of 17 amino acids. The V and J ends lost 4 bases and 4 bases, in that order; junction bases with no gene match: 9. CDR3 bases: TGTGCCAGCAGCCTAGAGCCCACTAGCGGGGGGTACAATGAGCAGTTCTTC. Its protein product is CASSLEPTSGGYNEQFF.

This clone has a single count. The rearrangement uses TRBV29-1 and TRBJ2-5; D might be TRBD1 or TRBD2, each matching 7 bases. The CDR3 loop spans 15 amino acids. Germline assignment: CDR1 SQVTM and CDR2 ANQGSEA. V lost 8 bases and J lost 5, with 24 bases in between. CDR3 sequence reads: CSSSGLTGTKETQYF. Here the CDR3 DNA reads TGCAGCTCATCCGGCCTGACAGGGACTAAGGAGACCCAGTACTTC.